This T cell receptor beta chain emerged from a study of shared clonotypes between healthy human individuals. Overall study findings and caveats: Shared clonotypes across all four donors exceeded non-shared ones in generation probability.

The CDR3 covers 15 residues. Germline V gene sequence: CDR1 SGHAT, CDR2 FQNNGV. The V and J ends lost 5 bases and 2 bases respectively, with 16 bases between them. Note on this clone: Its antigen is currently unknown.

It was across several immunoSEQ plates that each subset's genomic DNA was evenly split. Profiled with immunoSEQ multiplex PCR; TCRdb holds only in-frame clones, not every one. The data contain some 2,400,000 clones, around 95% of them singletons. This rearrangement joins TRBV11-2 to TRBJ2-7; TRBD1 is a possible D gene (7 bases). The TCR originated in a man aged 18 to 29 in good health. The sample comprised naive CD4+ T cells sorted from blood. Subset noted: CD45RA+ positively selected. CDR3: CASSRGGTDTYEQYF. The CDR3 region has the DNA TGTGCCAGCAGCCGAGGCGGGACAGATACCTACGAGCAGTACTTC.